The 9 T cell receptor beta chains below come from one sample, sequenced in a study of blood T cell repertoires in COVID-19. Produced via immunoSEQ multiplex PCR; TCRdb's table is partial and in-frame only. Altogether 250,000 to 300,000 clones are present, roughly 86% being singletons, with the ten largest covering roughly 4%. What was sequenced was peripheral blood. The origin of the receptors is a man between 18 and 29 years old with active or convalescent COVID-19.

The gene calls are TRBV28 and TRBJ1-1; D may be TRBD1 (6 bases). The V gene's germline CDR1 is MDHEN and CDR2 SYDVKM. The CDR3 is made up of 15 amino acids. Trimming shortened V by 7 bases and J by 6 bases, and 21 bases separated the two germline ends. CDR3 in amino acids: CASTERRGRRSEAFF. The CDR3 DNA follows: TGTGCCAGCACCGAAAGGCGGGGGCGACGCTCTGAAGCTTTCTTT. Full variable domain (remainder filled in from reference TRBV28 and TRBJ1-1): DVKVTQSSRYLVKRTGEKVFLECVQDMDHENMFWYRQDPGLGLRLIYFSYDVKMKEKGDIPEGYSVSREKKERFSLILESASTNQTSMYLCASTERRGRRSEAFFGQGTRLTVV.

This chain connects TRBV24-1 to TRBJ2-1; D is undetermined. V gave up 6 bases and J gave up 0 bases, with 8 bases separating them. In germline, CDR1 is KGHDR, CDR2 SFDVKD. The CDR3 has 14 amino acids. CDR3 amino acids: CATSRPSSYNEQFF. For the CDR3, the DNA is TGTGCCACCAGTCGTCCGAGCTCCTACAATGAGCAGTTCTTC.

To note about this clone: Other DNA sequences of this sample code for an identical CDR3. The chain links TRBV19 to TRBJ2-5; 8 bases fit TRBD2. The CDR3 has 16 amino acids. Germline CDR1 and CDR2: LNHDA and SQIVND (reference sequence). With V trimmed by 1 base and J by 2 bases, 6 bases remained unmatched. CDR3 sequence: CASSIVTSGRQETQYF. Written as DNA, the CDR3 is TGTGCCAGTAGTATAGTTACTAGCGGTCGGCAAGAGACCCAGTACTTC.

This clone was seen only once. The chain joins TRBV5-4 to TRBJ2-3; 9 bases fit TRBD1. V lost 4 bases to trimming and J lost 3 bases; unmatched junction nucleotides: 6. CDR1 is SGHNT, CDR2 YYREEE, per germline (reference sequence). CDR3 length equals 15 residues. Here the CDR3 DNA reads TGTGCCAGCAGCGCCAGTGGGACAGGGACAGATACGCAGTATTTT. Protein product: CASSASGTGTDTQYF.

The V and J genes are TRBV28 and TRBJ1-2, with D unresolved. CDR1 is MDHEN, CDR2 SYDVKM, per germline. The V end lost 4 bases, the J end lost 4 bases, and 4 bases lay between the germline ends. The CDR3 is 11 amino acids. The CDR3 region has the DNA TGTGCCAGCAGTTACGGCTATGGCTACACCTTC. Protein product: CASSYGYGYTF.

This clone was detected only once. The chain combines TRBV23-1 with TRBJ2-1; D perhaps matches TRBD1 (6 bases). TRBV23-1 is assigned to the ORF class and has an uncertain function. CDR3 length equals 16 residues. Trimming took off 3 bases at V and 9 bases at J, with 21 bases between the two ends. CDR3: CASSHNGQTVTFEQFF. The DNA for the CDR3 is TGCGCCAGCAGTCATAACGGACAGACCGTTACATTTGAGCAGTTCTTC.

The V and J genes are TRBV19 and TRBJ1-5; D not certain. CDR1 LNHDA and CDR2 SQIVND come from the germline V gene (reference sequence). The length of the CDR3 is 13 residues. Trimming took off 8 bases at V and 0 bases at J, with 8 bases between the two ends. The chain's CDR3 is CASEAYSNQPQHF. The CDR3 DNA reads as TGTGCCAGTGAAGCTTATAGCAATCAGCCCCAGCATTTT.

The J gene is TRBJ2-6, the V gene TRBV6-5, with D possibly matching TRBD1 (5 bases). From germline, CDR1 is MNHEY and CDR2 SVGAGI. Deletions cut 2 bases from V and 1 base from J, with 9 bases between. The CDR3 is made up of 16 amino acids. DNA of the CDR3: TGTGCCAGCAGTTACCGCCCAGGGTCTGGGGCCAACGTCCTGACTTTC. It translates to CASSYRPGSGANVLTF.

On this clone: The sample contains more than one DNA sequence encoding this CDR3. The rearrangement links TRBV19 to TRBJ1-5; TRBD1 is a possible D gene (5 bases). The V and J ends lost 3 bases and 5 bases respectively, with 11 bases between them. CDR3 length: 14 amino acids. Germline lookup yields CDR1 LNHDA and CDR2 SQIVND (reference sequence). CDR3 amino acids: CASSIGRGDQPQHF. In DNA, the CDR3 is TGTGCCAGTAGTATCGGGCGGGGGGATCAGCCCCAGCATTTT.